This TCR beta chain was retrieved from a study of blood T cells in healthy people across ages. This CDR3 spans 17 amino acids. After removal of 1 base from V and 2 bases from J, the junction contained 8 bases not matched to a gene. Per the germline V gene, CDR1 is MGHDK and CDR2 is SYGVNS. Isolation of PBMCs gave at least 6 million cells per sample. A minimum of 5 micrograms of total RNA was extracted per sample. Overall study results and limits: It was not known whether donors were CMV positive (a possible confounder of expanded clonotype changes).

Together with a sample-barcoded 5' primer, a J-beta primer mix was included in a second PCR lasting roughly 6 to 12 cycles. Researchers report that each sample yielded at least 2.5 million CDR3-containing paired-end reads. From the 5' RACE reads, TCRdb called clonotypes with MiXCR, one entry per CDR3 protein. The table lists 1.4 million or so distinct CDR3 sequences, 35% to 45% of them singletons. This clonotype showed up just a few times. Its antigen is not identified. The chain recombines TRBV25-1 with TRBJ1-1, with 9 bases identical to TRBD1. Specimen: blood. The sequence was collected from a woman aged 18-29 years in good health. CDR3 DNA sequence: TGTGCCAGCAGTGAATTAAGATGGACAGGGGTAAACACTGAAGCTTTCTTT. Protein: CASSELRWTGVNTEAFF.